The 21 T cell receptor beta chains below come from one sample, sequenced in a study of cytomegalovirus exposure and HLA in healthy donors. Clones were read by immunoSEQ multiplex PCR, and TCRdb kept only the in-frame ones, dropping some. This sample carries about 200,000 clones, about three quarters of them seen once, and the ten largest clones take around 1.2%. The specimen was PBMCs. The receptors shown here come from a woman in her twenties or thirties in good health and CMV-seronegative.

In its sample, this clone was seen a few times. This sequence joins TRBV6-5 and TRBJ1-2; no definite D call. Per germline, CDR1 MNHEY and CDR2 SVGAGI. There are 11 residues in the CDR3. V was shortened by 6 bases and J by 7 bases, with 9 bases between the two germline ends. This chain's CDR3 is CASRVAGGYTF. The CDR3 DNA reads as TGTGCCAGCAGAGTAGCGGGTGGCTACACCTTC.

This clone was observed a single time. The V call is TRBV4-1, the J call TRBJ1-3, with D unclear. CDR3 length equals 18 residues. Looked up from germline, CDR1 is MGHRA and CDR2 is YSYEKL. V lost 0 bases to trimming and J lost 0 bases, with 15 bases between them. The CDR3 DNA reads as TGCGCCAGCAGCCAAGATAACCGCCTAGGATTCTCTGGAAACACCATATATTTT. Translating gives CASSQDNRLGFSGNTIYF.

V gene TRBV6-1 combines with J gene TRBJ2-7, with D hard to call. CDR3 length: 14 residues. Per germline, CDR1 MNHNS and CDR2 SASEGT. V was trimmed by 6 bases and J by 3 bases, leaving 15 bases between them. The CDR3 region has the DNA TGTGCCAGCAGCTTTGACACCTCCCACTACGAGCAGTACTTC. It yields the protein CASSFDTSHYEQYF.

The chain carries TRBV5-4 and TRBJ1-1, with D hard to call. The CDR3 has 13 residues. V lost 3 bases and J lost 1, with 7 bases in between. In germline, CDR1 is SGHNT, CDR2 YYREEE (reference sequence). DNA for the CDR3: TGTGCCAGCAGCTCCCAGGAGAACACTGAAGCTTTCTTT. Encoded protein: CASSSQENTEAFF.

This clone was seen at least ten times. The V and J genes are TRBV6-1 and TRBJ2-7; 7 bases agree with TRBD2. V was pared by 4 bases and J by 6 bases, with 6 bases of the junction left unmatched. This CDR3 has 13 residues. Germline V gene data show CDR1 as MNHNS and CDR2 as SASEGT. The CDR3 spells CASSGDYSREQYF. The CDR3 nucleotides read TGTGCCAGCAGTGGGGACTATTCCCGCGAGCAGTACTTC.

The chain carries TRBV4-2 and TRBJ2-1, with TRBD2 as a possible D gene (5 bases). Trimming left V 0 bases short and J 8 bases short, with 11 bases between. This CDR3 spans 14 amino acids. CDR1 LGHNA and CDR2 YNFKEQ come from the germline V gene. Written as DNA, the CDR3 is TGTGCCAGCAGCCAAGAGAGGGAAAGAGATGAGCAGTTCTTC. This codes for CASSQERERDEQFF.

This sequence joins TRBV11-2 and TRBJ2-7; TRBD1 matches at 7 bases. The CDR3 runs to 14 residues. J was trimmed by 4 bases and V by 4 bases; bases with no gene match: 7. Germline V gene lookup returns CDR1 SGHAT and CDR2 FQNNGV. The CDR3 spells CASSYRDRRYEQYF. The CDR3 nucleotides are TGTGCCAGCAGCTACCGGGACAGACGATACGAGCAGTACTTC.

J is TRBJ1-4 and V is TRBV11-2; tentatively, D is TRBD1 (6 bases). Trimming left V 6 bases short and J 7 bases short, with 12 bases between. CDR3 size: 13 residues. Germline CDR1 SGHAT, CDR2 FQNNGV. The CDR3 DNA is TGTGCCAGCAGACAACCAGGGGCTGAAAAACTGTTTTTT. Translation: CASRQPGAEKLFF.

V and J are TRBV11-2 and TRBJ2-7; tentatively, D is TRBD2 (6 bases). The CDR3 loop spans 13 amino acids. Germline lookup yields CDR1 SGHAT and CDR2 FQNNGV. V shed 5 bases and J shed 2 bases, with 10 bases lying between them. CDR3 coding DNA: TGTGCCAGCAGCCCCGGAGGGACCTACGAGCAGTACTTC. Residues: CASSPGGTYEQYF.

This rearrangement joins TRBV7-2 to TRBJ1-2; D not certain. The CDR3 length is 14 residues. The germline V and J ends were trimmed by 5 bases and 9 bases, with 19 bases remaining between them. The germline CDR1 and CDR2 sequences are SGHTA and FQGNSA. CDR3 sequence reads: CASSTRYARTSYTF. CDR3 DNA sequence: TGTGCCAGCAGCACTAGGTACGCAAGGACGAGCTACACCTTC.

The rearrangement links TRBV5-1 to TRBJ1-1, with D maybe TRBD1 (6 bases). The germline CDR1 and CDR2 sequences are SGHRS and YFSETQ. The V and J ends lost 8 bases and 3 bases respectively, with 14 bases between them. The CDR3 has 13 amino acids. Here the CDR3 reads CASKQGVDTEAFF. In nucleotides, the CDR3 is TGCGCCAGTAAACAGGGTGTAGACACTGAAGCTTTCTTT.

The chain is built from TRBV29-1 and TRBJ2-1; weak D call: TRBD2 (6 bases). The CDR3 consists of 16 residues. Germline-derived CDR1 and CDR2 are SQVTM and ANQGSEA. Trimming stripped 5 bases from V and 0 bases from J, with 17 bases between. The CDR3, as DNA: TGCAGCGTTAATAAGGTTAGCGGTCGCTCCTACAATGAGCAGTTCTTC. Translation gives CSVNKVSGRSYNEQFF.

Only a few counts were recorded for this clone. The chain employs TRBV6-6 and TRBJ2-7, with 9 bases identical to TRBD1. There are 12 residues in the CDR3. J gave up 5 bases and V 8 bases, and 4 bases lay outside the gene matches. The germline gives CDR1 MNHNY, CDR2 SVGAGI (reference sequence). In DNA, the CDR3 is TGTGCCAGCTTGGGACAGGGCCACGAGCAGTACTTC. Its translation: CASLGQGHEQYF.

The chain recombines TRBV4-1 with TRBJ2-6, with TRBD1 as a possible D gene (5 bases). Germline V CDR1 and CDR2: MGHRA, YSYEKL. Trimming stripped 6 bases from V and 4 bases from J, with 13 bases between. The CDR3 has 15 residues. The CDR3 is CASRLGVYGANVLTF. For the CDR3, the DNA is TGCGCCAGCAGATTAGGGGTTTACGGGGCCAACGTCCTGACTTTC.

The chain couples TRBV7-9 to TRBJ2-3; 9 bases line up with TRBD1. CDR1 is SEHNR and CDR2 is FQNEAQ in the germline V gene (reference sequence). The CDR3 consists of 14 residues. Trimming at V came to 5 bases and at J to 5 bases, leaving 5 bases not matched to a gene. This CDR3 is CASSPDRGGDTQYF. CDR3 sequence (DNA): TGTGCCAGCAGCCCAGACAGGGGGGGAGATACGCAGTATTTT.

This clone was counted a single time. The chain carries TRBV5-1 and TRBJ2-1, with 7 positions matching TRBD2. The CDR3 length is 16 residues. Germline V gene sequence: CDR1 SGHRS, CDR2 YFSETQ. After removal of 1 base from V and 1 base from J, the junction contained 5 bases not matched to a gene. CDR3 in amino acids: CASSLSGGLSYNEQFF. CDR3 DNA: TGCGCCAGCAGCTTGTCGGGGGGATTATCCTACAATGAGCAGTTCTTC. Based on the CDR3 plus reference TRBV5-1 and TRBJ2-1, the full variable domain is KAGVTQTPRYLIKTRGQQVTLSCSPISGHRSVSWYQQTPGQGLQFLFEYFSETQRNKGNFPGRFSGRQFSNSRSEMNVSTLELGDSALYLCASSLSGGLSYNEQFFGPGTRLTVL.

V usage is TRBV9 and J usage is TRBJ2-3; perhaps TRBD1 as D (5 bases). V lost 2 bases to trimming and J lost 2 bases, with 15 bases between them. Germline CDR1 SGDLS, CDR2 YYNGEE. CDR3 length equals 16 residues. The CDR3 loop reads CASSVSTGLVTDTQYF. CDR3 nucleotide sequence: TGTGCCAGCAGCGTTTCTACAGGTCTCGTCACAGATACGCAGTATTTT.

J is TRBJ1-2 and V is TRBV2; weak D call: TRBD1 (6 bases). CDR1 and CDR2 (germline): SNHLY, FYNNEI. The CDR3 has 14 amino acids. Trimming cost V 7 bases and J 0 bases, with 12 bases left between them. The DNA for the CDR3 is TGTGCCAGCAAGGGGGAAGCTACTAACTATGGCTACACCTTC. Translation: CASKGEATNYGYTF.

The rearrangement uses TRBV10-3 and TRBJ1-1; D is possibly TRBD1 (5 bases). The CDR3 runs 14 residues. V was cut by 0 bases and J by 5 bases, with 10 bases left in between. Per germline, CDR1 ENHRY and CDR2 SYGVKD. This CDR3 reads CAISESEGKTEAFF. In DNA form, the CDR3 reads TGTGCCATCAGTGAGTCGGAGGGGAAGACTGAAGCTTTCTTT.

This clone was picked up one time. The rearrangement joins TRBV2 to TRBJ1-2, with D possibly being TRBD1 (6 bases). V was trimmed by 8 bases and J by 7 bases, leaving 17 bases between them. The germline V gene has CDR1 SNHLY and CDR2 FYNNEI. There are 13 residues in the CDR3. The CDR3 nucleotides are TGTGCCAGCCGAAAGGACAGCTCGGGTGGCTACACCTTC. As protein: CASRKDSSGGYTF.

The rearrangement links TRBV11-3 to TRBJ2-3, with 10 bases fitting TRBD1. With 5 bases clipped from V and 4 bases from J, the junction kept 6 bases outside the gene matches. Germline CDR1 is SGHNT and CDR2 is YENEEA. This CDR3 is built from 15 residues. The CDR3 sequence is CASSQGTGEADTQYF. In DNA, the CDR3 is TGTGCCAGCAGCCAAGGGACAGGGGAGGCAGATACGCAGTATTTT.